This TCR beta chain was sequenced for a study of T-cell reconstitution after alpha-beta-depleted transplantation in children. It was with unique molecular identifiers that the TCRbeta library was prepared. TCRdb fed the PCR reads into MiXCR, producing one record per CDR3 protein. The table records about 91,000 distinct CDR3 sequences, about 8% of them present only once. Turning to this clonotype: Given a much more abundant clone one base away, this may be a read error.

The trim removed 7 bases at V and 10 bases at J, leaving 12 bases unmatched. The CDR3 runs 13 residues. In germline, CDR1 is DFQATT, CDR2 SNEGSKA (reference sequence). The sample was PBMCs from the stem cell graft donor, taken from the stem cell graft. The chain links TRBV20-1 to TRBJ2-1; TRBD2 agrees at 8 bases. This clonotype was obtained from a human donor who donated a stem cell graft to a child with congenital amegakaryocytic thrombocytopenia. The CDR3 loop reads CSGTSRAEREQFF. DNA of the CDR3: TGCAGTGGGACTAGCCGGGCGGAAAGAGAGCAGTTCTTC.